Listed here are 18 T cell receptor beta chains from one sample, sequenced in a study of tumor-infiltrating lymphocytes in oesophageal squamous cell carcinoma. TCRdb recomputed calls from the PCR reads with MiXCR, one row per CDR3 protein. The table lists about 17,000 distinct CDR3 sequences, approximately 47% of them singletons. The sequencing sample was made of normal esophageal tissue next to the tumor. These TCRs come from a female donor with esophageal squamous cell carcinoma.

The CDR3 reads CASSSGRGETQYF. The CDR3 region has the DNA TGTGCCAGCTCGTCGGGCAGAGGAGAGACCCAGTACTTC. The chain combines TRBV7-3 with TRBJ2-5, with D hard to call. Germline assignment: CDR1 SGHTA and CDR2 FQGTGA. Trimming removed 8 bases at V and 4 bases at J, with 14 bases between. CDR3 size: 13 residues.

The chain has TRBV7-4 and TRBJ2-4; the D gene is possibly TRBD2 (6 bases). The germline gives CDR1 SGHVT, CDR2 SQSDAQ. V lost 3 bases and J 13 bases, leaving 19 bases between the germline ends. The CDR3 is made up of 14 amino acids. CDR3 in DNA: TGTGCCAGCAGCTTTGCGGGGAACTACAATGAGCAGTACTTC. It codes for CASSFAGNYNEQYF.

The chain links TRBV6-4 to TRBJ2-5; possibly TRBD1 for D (6 bases). Matching the DNA end better, TRBJ2-7 makes the J call doubtful. The CDR3 consists of 12 residues. Germline V CDR1 and CDR2: MRHNA, SNTAGT. The CDR3 protein is CASSQQGHEQYF. CDR3 nucleotide sequence: TGTGCCAGCAGTCAACAGGGTCACGAGCAGTACTTC.

This clonotype was picked up one time. V and J are TRBV12-3 or TRBV12-4 and TRBJ2-1; 8 bases line up with TRBD2. The J call may be faulty, since TRBJ2-5 better matches the DNA end. The CDR3 runs to 15 residues. CDR3 residues: CASSFWRAGVETQYF. CDR3 bases: TGTGCCAGCAGTTTTTGGAGAGCGGGGGTAGAGACCCAGTACTTC.

Within the sample, this clonotype is medium-sized. V is TRBV27 and J is TRBJ1-5, with 9 bases identical to TRBD1. From germline, CDR1 is MNHEY and CDR2 SMNVEV (reference sequence). J was trimmed by 0 bases and V by 2 bases; bases with no gene match: 8. The CDR3 is made up of 18 amino acids. The CDR3 spells CASSLKGQGVYSNQPQHF. CDR3 DNA: TGTGCCAGCAGTTTAAAGGGACAGGGAGTCTATAGCAATCAGCCCCAGCATTTT.

The rearrangement uses TRBV7-3 and TRBJ2-1, with D perhaps TRBD1 (5 bases). Germline V gives CDR1 SGHTA, CDR2 FQGTGA. The V end was cut by 2 bases, the J end by 1 base, with 9 bases between. This CDR3 comprises 15 residues. In DNA, the CDR3 is TGTGCCAGCAGCTTACAGTCAGGGTCCTACAATGAGCAGTTCTTC. It encodes CASSLQSGSYNEQFF.

This clonotype was detected a few times. The chain is built from TRBV12-3 or TRBV12-4 and TRBJ2-7; a possible D gene is TRBD2 (5 bases). V dropped 6 bases and J dropped 0 bases, with 9 bases sitting between them. This CDR3 is built from 13 residues. CDR3 sequence (DNA): TGTGCCAGCAGACTAGAGAACTCCTACGAGCAGTACTTC. Protein sequence: CASRLENSYEQYF.

The chain combines TRBV7-2 with TRBJ2-1; no firm D call. The J call may be mistaken, given a closer DNA end match to TRBJ2-5. The germline CDR1 and CDR2 sequences are SGHTA and FQGNSA. The CDR3 consists of 12 residues. This CDR3 is CASSLYQETQYF. In DNA form, the CDR3 reads TGTGCCAGCAGCTTATACCAAGAGACCCAGTACTTC.

Only a few counts were recorded for this clonotype. The CDR3 coding sequence is TGTGCCAGCAGTGACTGGCAGATCAATGAGCAGTTCTTC. Translating it yields CASSDWQINEQFF. The rearrangement uses TRBV2 and TRBJ2-1; no clear D gene. The CDR3 sequence is 13 residues long. Germline CDR1 and CDR2: SNHLY and FYNNEI. The V and J ends lost 3 bases and 6 bases respectively, with 9 bases between them.

This clonotype was observed a few times. This chain links TRBV7-6 with TRBJ2-6, with D hard to call. The germline V gene encodes CDR1 SGHVS and CDR2 FNYEAQ. The CDR3 is 17 residues long. V lost 5 bases and J lost 0, with 14 bases in between. CDR3 nucleotides: TGTGCCAGCAGCATCCGGGCCTGGGGCTCTGGGGCCAACGTCCTGACTTTC. Protein product: CASSIRAWGSGANVLTF.

This clonotype was recorded many times. The rearrangement uses TRBV6-4 and TRBJ2-3; maybe TRBD2 (6 bases). Trimming left V 7 bases short and J 0 bases short, with 14 bases between. Germline V gives CDR1 MRHNA, CDR2 SNTAGT. The CDR3 is 15 residues long. The CDR3 here is CASKPLAISTDTQYF. The CDR3 DNA reads as TGTGCCAGCAAGCCGCTAGCGATAAGCACAGATACGCAGTATTTT.

The CDR3 protein is CASSRTGTGDADTQYF. CDR3 sequence (DNA): TGTGCCAGCAGCAGAACCGGGACAGGGGACGCAGATACGCAGTATTTT. The chain is built from TRBV7-6 and TRBJ2-3; 10 bases match TRBD1. V was clipped by 5 bases and J by 4 bases; unmatched bases: 9. CDR1 SGHVS and CDR2 FNYEAQ come from the germline V gene. This CDR3 region has 16 residues. The whole variable domain, filled in from reference TRBV7-6 and TRBJ2-3, reads GAGVSQSPRYKVTKRGQDVALRCDPISGHVSLYWYRQALGQGPEFLTYFNYEAQQDKSGLPNDRFSAERPEGSISTLTIQRTEQRDSAMYRCASSRTGTGDADTQYFGPGTRLTVL.

This clonotype was found many times. Germline and junction disagree at one end, which may indicate a read error. The chain links TRBV6-1 to TRBJ2-1; TRBD1 matches 8 bases. The CDR3 consists of 14 residues. Germline CDR1 reads MNHNS; CDR2 reads SASEGT. CDR3 in amino acids: CASSSGGGSSPLHF. DNA of the CDR3: TGTGCCAGCAGTTCAGGGGGCGGAAGTTCACCCCTCCACTTC.

Within the sample, this clonotype is medium-sized. The V and J genes are TRBV6-1 and TRBJ2-5; the D gene is possibly TRBD1 (6 bases). Germline lookup yields CDR1 MNHNS and CDR2 SASEGT. The V and J ends lost 0 bases and 4 bases respectively, with 15 bases between them. This CDR3 is 16 amino acids long. In nucleotides, the CDR3 is TGTGCCAGCAGTGAAGCTTTACCAGGGGCCGGAGAGACCCAGTACTTC. As protein: CASSEALPGAGETQYF.

The V call is TRBV11-2, the J call TRBJ2-1; 10 bases map to TRBD2. Losses at the gene ends were 4 bases for V and 0 bases for J; bases not matched to a gene: 12. The length of the CDR3 is 19 residues. The germline V gene has CDR1 SGHAT and CDR2 FQNNGV. CDR3 protein: CASSSVGLAEAGSYNEQFF. CDR3 DNA sequence: TGTGCCAGCAGCTCCGTAGGACTAGCGGAGGCCGGCTCCTACAATGAGCAGTTCTTC.

This clonotype has ten or more counts. V gene TRBV5-1 combines with J gene TRBJ2-2, with TRBD1 matching 7 bases. The germline gives CDR1 SGHRS, CDR2 YFSETQ. There are 16 residues in the CDR3. The trim removed 0 bases at V and 3 bases at J, leaving 5 bases unmatched. For the CDR3, the DNA is TGCGCCAGCAGCTTGGAGTGGGACAGATACACCGGGGAGCTGTTTTTT. Residues: CASSLEWDRYTGELFF.

At least ten counts were recorded for this clonotype. The gene calls are TRBV28 and TRBJ1-1, with D unresolved. Trimming shortened V by 4 bases and J by 1 base, and 10 bases separated the two germline ends. The CDR3 sequence is 14 residues long. CDR1 and CDR2 from the germline V gene are MDHEN and SYDVKM. The CDR3 DNA follows: TGTGCCAGCAGTTCCCCCACAACGAACACTGAAGCTTTCTTT. Translation: CASSSPTTNTEAFF.

This clonotype was seen more than once but under ten times. This chain uses TRBV7-2 with TRBJ2-5; 9 bases agree with TRBD1. The end of the DNA aligns better with TRBJ2-7, so the J call may be wrong. The CDR3 has 16 amino acids. Germline V gene lookup returns CDR1 SGHTA and CDR2 FQGNSA. The DNA for the CDR3 is TGTGCCAGCAGCTACCCCGGGGGGACAGGGAGATACGAGCAGTACTTC. It is translated as CASSYPGGTGRYEQYF.